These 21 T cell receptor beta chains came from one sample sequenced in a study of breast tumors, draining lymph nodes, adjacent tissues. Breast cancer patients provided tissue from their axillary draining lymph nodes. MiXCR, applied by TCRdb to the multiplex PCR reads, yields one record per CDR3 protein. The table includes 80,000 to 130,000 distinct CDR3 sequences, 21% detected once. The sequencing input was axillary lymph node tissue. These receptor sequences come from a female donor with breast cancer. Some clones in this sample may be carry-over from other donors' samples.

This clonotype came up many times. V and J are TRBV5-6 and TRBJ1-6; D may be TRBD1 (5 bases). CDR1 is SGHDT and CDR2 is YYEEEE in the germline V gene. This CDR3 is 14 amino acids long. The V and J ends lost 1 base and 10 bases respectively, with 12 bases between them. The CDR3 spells CASSLQGVRSPLHF. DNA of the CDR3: TGTGCCAGCAGCTTGCAAGGGGTTAGGTCACCCCTCCACTTT.

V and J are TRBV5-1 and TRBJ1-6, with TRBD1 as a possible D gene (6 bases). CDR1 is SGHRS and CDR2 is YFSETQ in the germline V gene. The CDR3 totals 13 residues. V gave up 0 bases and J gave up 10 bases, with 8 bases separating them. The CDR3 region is CASSLDGGSPLHF. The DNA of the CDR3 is TGCGCCAGCAGCTTGGACGGGGGCTCACCCCTCCACTTT.

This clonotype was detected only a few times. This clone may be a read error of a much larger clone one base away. The CDR3: CASSYGGVSEQFF. The CDR3 region has the DNA TGTGCCAGCAGTTACGGCGGGGTCAGTGAGCAGTTCTTC. This rearrangement joins TRBV6-6 to TRBJ2-1, with D possibly being TRBD2 (6 bases). The CDR3 loop spans 13 amino acids. V gave up 2 bases and J gave up 9 bases, with 11 bases separating them. CDR1 and CDR2 from the germline V gene are MNHNY and SVGAGI (reference sequence).

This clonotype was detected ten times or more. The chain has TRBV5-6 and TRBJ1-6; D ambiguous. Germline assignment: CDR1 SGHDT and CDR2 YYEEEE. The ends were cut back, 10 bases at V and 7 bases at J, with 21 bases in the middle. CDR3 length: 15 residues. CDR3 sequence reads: CASNFERQNNSPLHF. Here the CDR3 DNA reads TGTGCCTCCAACTTTGAGCGGCAAAACAATTCACCCCTCCACTTT.

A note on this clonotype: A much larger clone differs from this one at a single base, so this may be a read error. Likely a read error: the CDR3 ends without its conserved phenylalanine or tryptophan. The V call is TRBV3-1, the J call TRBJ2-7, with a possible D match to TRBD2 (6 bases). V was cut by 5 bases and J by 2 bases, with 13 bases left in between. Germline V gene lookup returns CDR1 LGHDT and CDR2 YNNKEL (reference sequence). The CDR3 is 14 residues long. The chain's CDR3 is CASSFRDFTYEQYL. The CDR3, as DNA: TGTGCCAGCAGCTTCCGGGACTTTACCTACGAGCAGTACTTA.

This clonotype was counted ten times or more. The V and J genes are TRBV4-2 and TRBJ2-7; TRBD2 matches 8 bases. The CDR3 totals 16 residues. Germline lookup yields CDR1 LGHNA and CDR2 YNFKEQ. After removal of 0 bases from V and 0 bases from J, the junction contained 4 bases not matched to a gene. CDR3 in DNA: TGTGCCAGCAGCCAAGATAGGAGCGGGAGCTCCTACGAGCAGTACTTC. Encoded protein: CASSQDRSGSSYEQYF.

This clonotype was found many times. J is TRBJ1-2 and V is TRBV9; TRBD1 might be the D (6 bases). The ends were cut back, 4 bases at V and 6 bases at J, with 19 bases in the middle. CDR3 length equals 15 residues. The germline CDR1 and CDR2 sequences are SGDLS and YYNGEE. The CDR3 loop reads CASSKQGGRAHGYTF. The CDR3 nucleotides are TGTGCCAGCAGCAAACAGGGCGGACGGGCGCATGGCTACACCTTC.

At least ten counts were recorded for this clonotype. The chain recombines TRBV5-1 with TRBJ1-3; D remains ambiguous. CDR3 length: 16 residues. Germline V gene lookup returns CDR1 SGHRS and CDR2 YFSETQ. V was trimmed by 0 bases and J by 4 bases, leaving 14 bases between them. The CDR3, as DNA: TGCGCCAGCAGCTTGGCCGGGTCAACCTCGGGAAACACCATATATTTT. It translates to CASSLAGSTSGNTIYF.

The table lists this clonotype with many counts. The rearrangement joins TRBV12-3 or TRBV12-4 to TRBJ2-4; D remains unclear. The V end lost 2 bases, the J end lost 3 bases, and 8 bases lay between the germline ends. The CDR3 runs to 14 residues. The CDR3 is CASSLRDGKNIQYF. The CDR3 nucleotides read TGTGCCAGCAGTTTAAGGGATGGCAAAAACATTCAGTACTTC.

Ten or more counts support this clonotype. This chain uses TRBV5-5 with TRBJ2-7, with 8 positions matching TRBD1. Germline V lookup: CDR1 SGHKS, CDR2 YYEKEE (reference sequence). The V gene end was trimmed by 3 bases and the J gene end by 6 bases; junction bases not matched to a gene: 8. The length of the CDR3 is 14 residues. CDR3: CASSWGTGRGEQYF. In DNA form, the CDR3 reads TGTGCCAGCAGCTGGGGGACAGGCCGGGGCGAGCAGTACTTC.

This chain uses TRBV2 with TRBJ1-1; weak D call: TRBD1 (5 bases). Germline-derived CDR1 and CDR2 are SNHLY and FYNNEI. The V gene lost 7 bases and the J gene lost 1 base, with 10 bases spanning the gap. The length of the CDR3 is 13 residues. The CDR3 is CASTIGENTEAFF. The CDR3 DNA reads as TGTGCCAGCACGATAGGGGAGAACACTGAAGCTTTCTTT.

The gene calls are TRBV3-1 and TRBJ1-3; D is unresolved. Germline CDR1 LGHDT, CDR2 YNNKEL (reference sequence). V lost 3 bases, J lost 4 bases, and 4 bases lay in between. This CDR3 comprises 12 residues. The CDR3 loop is CASSHFGNTIYF. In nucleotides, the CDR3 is TGTGCCAGCAGCCATTTCGGAAACACCATATATTTT.

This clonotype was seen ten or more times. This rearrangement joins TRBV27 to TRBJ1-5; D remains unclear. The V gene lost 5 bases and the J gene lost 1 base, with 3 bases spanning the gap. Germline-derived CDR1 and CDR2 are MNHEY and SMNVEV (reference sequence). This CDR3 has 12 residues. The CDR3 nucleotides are TGTGCCAGCAGTAGGAGCAATCAGCCCCAGCATTTT. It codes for CASSRSNQPQHF.

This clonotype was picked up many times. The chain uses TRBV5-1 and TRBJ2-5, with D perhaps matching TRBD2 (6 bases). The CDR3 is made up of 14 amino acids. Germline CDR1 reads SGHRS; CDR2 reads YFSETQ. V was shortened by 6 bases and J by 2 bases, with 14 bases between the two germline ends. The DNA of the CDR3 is TGCGCCAGCAAGGGAGGCAGGGAGCAAGAGACCCAGTACTTC. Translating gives CASKGGREQETQYF.

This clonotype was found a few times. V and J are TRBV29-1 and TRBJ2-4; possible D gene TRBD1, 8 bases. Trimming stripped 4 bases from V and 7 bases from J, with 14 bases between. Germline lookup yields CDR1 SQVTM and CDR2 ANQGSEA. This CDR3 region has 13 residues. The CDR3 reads CSVGPQGGNIQYF. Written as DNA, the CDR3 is TGCAGCGTTGGCCCACAGGGGGGGAACATTCAGTACTTC.

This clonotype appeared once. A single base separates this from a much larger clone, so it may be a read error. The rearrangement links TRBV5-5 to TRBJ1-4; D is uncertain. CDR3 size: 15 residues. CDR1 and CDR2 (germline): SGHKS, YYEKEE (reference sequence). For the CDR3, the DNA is TGTGCCAGCAGCTTGGCAAGCTTCGGCAATGAAAAACTGCTTTTT. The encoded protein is CASSLASFGNEKLLF.

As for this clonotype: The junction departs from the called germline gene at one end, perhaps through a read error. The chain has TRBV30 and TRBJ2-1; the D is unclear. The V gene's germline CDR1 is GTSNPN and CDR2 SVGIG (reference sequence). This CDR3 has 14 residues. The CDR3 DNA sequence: TGTGCCTGGAGTGATGGTGTTTTCCATAGTGAGCAGTCCTTC. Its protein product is CAWSDGVFHSEQSF.

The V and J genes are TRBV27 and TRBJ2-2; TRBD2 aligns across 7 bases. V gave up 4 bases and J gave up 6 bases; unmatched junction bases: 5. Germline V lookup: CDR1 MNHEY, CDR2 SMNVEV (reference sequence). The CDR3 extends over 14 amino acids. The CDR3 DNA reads TGTGCCAGCAGTTCAGGACTAGTGTCCGGGGAGCTGTTTTTT. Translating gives CASSSGLVSGELFF.

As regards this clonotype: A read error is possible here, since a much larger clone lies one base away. The CDR3 sequence: CASRGNADTGNYEQYF. DNA of the CDR3: TGTGCCAGCAGAGGAAATGCCGACACAGGGAACTACGAGCAGTACTTC. The chain joins TRBV7-3 to TRBJ2-7; D may be TRBD1 (6 bases). The CDR3 sequence is 16 residues long. Germline-derived CDR1 and CDR2 are SGHTA and FQGTGA. V was cut by 6 bases and J by 3 bases, with 21 bases left in between. Variable domain in full (rest from reference TRBV7-3 and TRBJ2-7): GAGVSQTPSNKVTEKGKYVELRCDPISGHTALYWYRQSLGQGPEFLIYFQGTGAADDSGLPNDRFFAVRPEGSVSTLKIQRTERGDSAVYLCASRGNADTGNYEQYFGPGTRLTVT.

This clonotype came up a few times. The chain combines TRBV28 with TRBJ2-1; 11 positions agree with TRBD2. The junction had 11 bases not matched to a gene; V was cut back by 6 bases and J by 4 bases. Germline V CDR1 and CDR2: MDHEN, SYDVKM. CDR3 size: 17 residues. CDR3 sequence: CASRLPLGTSGYNEQFF. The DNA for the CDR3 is TGTGCCAGCAGGCTGCCGTTGGGGACTAGCGGTTACAATGAGCAGTTCTTC.

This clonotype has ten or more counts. The CDR3 sequence: CASSLQTTGPQYF. In nucleotides, the CDR3 is TGTGCCAGCAGCCTACAAACAACGGGGCCCCAGTACTTC. The V and J genes are TRBV14 and TRBJ2-5; tentatively, D is TRBD1 or TRBD2 (5 bases each). This CDR3 contains 13 residues. In germline, CDR1 is SGHDN, CDR2 FVKESK. Trimming took off 4 bases at V and 9 bases at J, with 15 bases between the two ends.